This T cell receptor (beta chain) appears in the sequencing data of a study of immune heterogeneity within non-small cell lung tumors. Multiplex PCR employing 32 V and 13 J primers generated amplicons of the TCR beta CDR3. Using its own MiXCR run on the multiplex PCR reads, TCRdb lists one record per CDR3 protein. The repertoire consists of some 4,000 distinct CDR3 sequences, with roughly 24% occurring once and the leading ten covering approximately 12%. The table lists this clonotype with a few counts. The authors used about 600 ng of bulk tumor genomic DNA per sample as template. Multiple biopsies spaced far apart were taken from each primary tumor during surgery. Each patient presented with untreated, newly diagnosed non-small cell lung cancer and received curative surgery. Newly diagnosed patients with non-small cell lung cancer who were having surgery with curative intent served as donors. V lost 2 bases, J lost 4 bases, and 26 bases lay in between. From germline, CDR1 is SGHVS and CDR2 FQNEAQ. CDR3 length equals 19 residues.

The chain is built from TRBV7-8 and TRBJ1-1; tentative D call: TRBD1 (5 bases). The clonotype was recovered from a man in his sixties with non-small cell lung cancer. Sequencing was performed on lung tumor tissue. CDR3 DNA: TGTGCCAGCAGCTTAATGGCCCCGGTTTGGGACGTTCTGGGCACTGAAGCTTTCTTT. As protein: CASSLMAPVWDVLGTEAFF.